Reported below is one T cell receptor beta chain. Self-reported history from a screening survey and questionnaire set each donor's cohort. Resolution of symptoms, clearance, or two negative PCRs was present in recovered Cohort 3 donors. The CDR3 consists of 15 residues. V was clipped by 0 bases and J by 4 bases; unmatched bases: 5. CDR1 is MGHRA, CDR2 YSYEKL, per germline. The entry originates in a study of blood T cell repertoires in COVID-19. Looking at the study overall: The United States, Italy and Spain supplied acute and convalescent COVID-19 samples. From T cells, B-cell-depleted T cells, or PBMCs came the material, which was cDNA or gDNA.

Sequenced by immunoSEQ multiplex PCR; TCRdb stores in-frame clones only, minus some. The table has under 200,000 clones, less than 85% seen once. J is TRBJ1-2 and V is TRBV4-1; TRBD1 matches 7 bases. The receptor's source is a man aged 50-60 years who had recovered from COVID-19. The sample consisted of PBMCs or T cells enriched from blood (not recorded which). CDR3 DNA: TGCGCCAGCAGCCAAGATCCGACAGGGACCTATGGCTACACCTTC. Its translation: CASSQDPTGTYGYTF.